Following are 23 T cell receptor beta chains from one sample sequenced in a study of blood T cell repertoires in COVID-19 (dated by TCRdb to the early 2020s). Library construction relied on the immunoSEQ multiplex PCR assay. TCRdb's version of the immuneACCESS table is confined to in-frame rearrangements and falls short of the full clone set. An unresolved V gene accounts for under half of the shortfall where checked; the remainder is of unknown origin. The sample has about 130,000 clones on record, approximately 81% of them singletons. Together, the top ten hold 35% to 40% of the sample. The sequencing sample was made of peripheral blood. The receptors were gathered from a man between 35 and 55 years old with active or convalescent COVID-19.

This clone appeared a few times. The V call is TRBV28, the J call TRBJ1-5; D might be TRBD1 (5 bases). Trimming removed 3 bases at V and 1 base at J, with 10 bases between. Germline CDR1 reads MDHEN; CDR2 reads SYDVKM. The CDR3 spans 15 residues. CDR3 sequence reads: CASSFSGISNQPQHF. CDR3 DNA: TGTGCCAGCAGTTTTTCAGGGATCAGCAATCAGCCCCAGCATTTT.

The rearrangement links TRBV3-1 (or the pseudogene TRBV3-2) to TRBJ1-1; no clear D. Trimming removed 3 bases from V and 1 base from J, with 9 bases in between. The germline V gene has CDR1 LGHDT and CDR2 YNNKEL (reference sequence). The CDR3 is 14 residues long. The CDR3 loop is CASSHRSRNTEAFF. Here the CDR3 DNA reads TGTGCCAGCAGCCACCGATCGAGGAACACTGAAGCTTTCTTT.

The genes are TRBV5-1 and TRBJ1-2; D not certain. V was clipped by 4 bases and J by 5 bases, with 6 bases between them. The CDR3 has 11 amino acids. From germline, CDR1 is SGHRS and CDR2 YFSETQ. DNA for the CDR3: TGCGCCAGCAGCGCCAGTTATGGCTACACCTTC. Its protein is CASSASYGYTF.

The rearrangement joins TRBV19 to TRBJ1-2, with 11 bases fitting TRBD1. V lost 7 bases, J lost 7 bases, and 2 bases stayed unmatched. Germline assignment: CDR1 LNHDA and CDR2 SQIVND (reference sequence). The length of the CDR3 is 12 residues. DNA of the CDR3: TGTGCCAGTATGGGGACAGGGGGTGGCTACACCTTC. It encodes CASMGTGGGYTF. Using reference TRBV19 and TRBJ1-2 for the parts outside the CDR3, the full variable domain is DGGITQSPKYLFRKEGQNVTLSCEQNLNHDAMYWYRQDPGQGLRLIYYSQIVNDFQKGDIAEGYSVSREKKESFPLTVTSAQKNPTAFYLCASMGTGGGYTFGSGTRLTVV.

The J gene is TRBJ1-2, the V gene TRBV27; D is ambiguous. The CDR3 runs 13 residues. CDR1 is MNHEY, CDR2 SMNVEV, per germline (reference sequence). Deletions cut 3 bases from V and 5 bases from J, with 10 bases between. This chain's CDR3 is CASSFSEEYGYTF. In DNA form, the CDR3 reads TGTGCCAGCAGTTTTTCCGAGGAATATGGCTACACCTTC.

The CDR3 sequence is CASSDRDIQSSYNSPLHF. CDR3 DNA sequence: TGTGCCAGCAGCGACCGGGACATACAGAGCTCCTATAATTCACCCCTCCACTTT. The chain is built from TRBV13 and TRBJ1-6; D possibly corresponds to TRBD1 (6 bases). The ends were cut back, 5 bases at V and 0 bases at J, with 17 bases in the middle. The CDR3 consists of 18 residues. The germline gives CDR1 PRHDT, CDR2 FYEKMQ (reference sequence).

The CDR3 is CASRPADRGYGYTF. The DNA for the CDR3 is TGTGCCAGCAGGCCCGCGGACAGGGGGTATGGCTACACCTTC. V is TRBV27 and J is TRBJ1-2; 10 bases match TRBD1. Germline V gene data show CDR1 as MNHEY and CDR2 as SMNVEV (reference sequence). The junction had 6 bases not matched to a gene; V was cut back by 6 bases and J by 5 bases. The CDR3 spans 14 residues.

V is TRBV20-1 and J is TRBJ2-2, with 9 bases identical to TRBD1. This CDR3 is 15 amino acids long. V was clipped by 3 bases and J by 4 bases; unmatched bases: 6. CDR1 DFQATT and CDR2 SNEGSKA come from the germline V gene (reference sequence). CDR3 in amino acids: CSASPTGGGTGELFF. In nucleotides, the CDR3 is TGCAGTGCTAGTCCCACAGGGGGCGGCACCGGGGAGCTGTTTTTT.

The chain combines TRBV14 with TRBJ2-3, with 8 positions matching TRBD2. CDR1 is SGHDN, CDR2 FVKESK, per germline. V trimming: 1 base; J trimming: 5 bases; junction bases outside the gene matches: 8. This CDR3 spans 16 amino acids. CDR3 coding DNA: TGTGCCAGCAGCCAAGTCACGGGGGGGGGCCTAGATACGCAGTATTTT. It specifies CASSQVTGGGLDTQYF.

The chain recombines TRBV6-5 with TRBJ1-1, with TRBD1 matching over 7 bases. Germline V gives CDR1 MNHEY, CDR2 SVGAGI. Trimming cost V 6 bases and J 5 bases; bases outside gene matches: 6. This CDR3 has 13 amino acids. In DNA form, the CDR3 reads TGTGCCAGCAGCCGACAGGGAGGAACTGAAGCTTTCTTT. Its translation is CASSRQGGTEAFF.

The chain recombines TRBV20-1 with TRBJ2-5, with D possibly being TRBD2 (6 bases). This CDR3 spans 15 amino acids. Germline V CDR1 and CDR2: DFQATT, SNEGSKA (reference sequence). V was clipped by 6 bases and J by 6 bases, with 23 bases between them. CDR3 nucleotides: TGCAGTGCCAGTCCCCCGGGCAGGGCGGGGCAGACCCAGTACTTC. Translation: CSASPPGRAGQTQYF.

This rearrangement joins TRBV13 to TRBJ2-1; 7 positions agree with TRBD2. V lost 2 bases and J lost 2; bases outside the gene matches: 9. From germline, CDR1 is PRHDT and CDR2 FYEKMQ (reference sequence). CDR3 size: 17 residues. CDR3 DNA sequence: TGTGCCAGCAGCTTAACAGTGGGAGGGAGGGCCTACAATGAGCAGTTCTTC. The encoded protein is CASSLTVGGRAYNEQFF.

J is TRBJ2-7 and V is TRBV30; D may be TRBD1 (6 bases). The CDR3 contains 13 residues. Germline CDR1 GTSNPN, CDR2 SVGIG (reference sequence). V lost 4 bases and J lost 4, with 14 bases in between. The CDR3 DNA is TGTGCCTGGAACCGGGACATCAGGTACGAGCAGTACTTC. It codes for CAWNRDIRYEQYF.

The CDR3 DNA follows: TGTGCCAGTGGATCTAGCGGGCGTACCGGGGAGCTGTTTTTT. Encoded protein: CASGSSGRTGELFF. This chain uses TRBV19 with TRBJ2-2; the match to TRBD2 covers 8 bases. The germline V gene encodes CDR1 LNHDA and CDR2 SQIVND (reference sequence). With 8 bases clipped from V and 5 bases from J, the junction kept 7 bases outside the gene matches. The CDR3 is 14 amino acids.

V is TRBV5-6 and J is TRBJ2-3; TRBD1 might be the D (6 bases). The ends were cut back, 0 bases at V and 0 bases at J, with 17 bases in the middle. Germline CDR1 and CDR2: SGHDT and YYEEEE. The CDR3 runs 18 residues. CDR3 residues: CASSLVAGAASSTDTQYF. Here the CDR3 DNA reads TGTGCCAGCAGCTTGGTGGCAGGGGCCGCTTCTAGCACAGATACGCAGTATTTT.

The CDR3 here is CASSVTSGRAGELFF. The CDR3 DNA sequence: TGTGCCAGCAGCGTAACTAGCGGGAGGGCCGGGGAGCTGTTTTTT. V gene TRBV9 combines with J gene TRBJ2-2, with 13 bases identical to TRBD2. This CDR3 has 15 residues. The J segment lost 6 bases and the V segment lost 1 base, leaving 0 bases of the junction unmatched. Germline CDR1 is SGDLS and CDR2 is YYNGEE.

V is TRBV30 and J is TRBJ1-1; D remains ambiguous. Germline V CDR1 and CDR2: GTSNPN, SVGIG (reference sequence). The CDR3 sequence is 13 residues long. The V gene lost 8 bases and the J gene lost 0 bases, with 13 bases spanning the gap. The DNA of the CDR3 is TGTGCCGGAGAGGGTCTTTTGAACACTGAAGCTTTCTTT. Encoded protein: CAGEGLLNTEAFF.

The chain links TRBV7-2 to TRBJ2-5, with 10 bases matching TRBD2. This CDR3 has 18 residues. Germline V gene sequence: CDR1 SGHTA, CDR2 FQGNSA. J lost 2 bases, V lost 4 bases, and 13 bases had no gene match. The CDR3 here is CASSYRAAGGRGQETQYF. DNA for the CDR3: TGTGCCAGCAGCTACAGGGCAGCGGGGGGGCGTGGGCAAGAGACCCAGTACTTC.

This chain uses TRBV30 with TRBJ1-6; D gene ambiguous. Trimming took 3 bases from V and 6 from J, leaving 12 bases between them. There are 14 residues in the CDR3. Germline loops: CDR1 GTSNPN, CDR2 SVGIG (reference sequence). Here the CDR3 reads CAWRSPLPNSPLHF. The CDR3 DNA reads as TGTGCCTGGAGGTCTCCGCTACCTAATTCACCCCTCCACTTT. Using reference TRBV30 and TRBJ1-6 for the parts outside the CDR3, the full variable domain is SQTIHQWPATLVQPVGSPLSLECTVEGTSNPNLYWYRQAAGRGLQLLFYSVGIGQISSEVPQNLSASRPQDRQFILSSKKLLLSDSGFYLCAWRSPLPNSPLHFGNGTRLTVT.

V usage is TRBV14 and J usage is TRBJ2-7; the match to TRBD2 covers 8 bases. Germline V lookup: CDR1 SGHDN, CDR2 FVKESK. The CDR3 covers 13 residues. The junction had 2 bases not matched to a gene; V was cut back by 4 bases and J by 3 bases. For the CDR3, the DNA is TGTGCCAGCAGCCGCGGGAGGAACTACGAGCAGTACTTC. Encoded protein: CASSRGRNYEQYF.

This sequence joins TRBV6-2 or TRBV6-3 and TRBJ1-1; possibly TRBD1 for D (6 bases). CDR3 length: 11 amino acids. Trimming removed 4 bases from V and 9 bases from J, with 9 bases in between. Per the germline V gene, CDR1 is MNHEY and CDR2 is SVGEGT. The chain's CDR3 is CASSLGHQAFF. The DNA for the CDR3 is TGTGCCAGCAGTTTGGGACACCAAGCTTTCTTT.

CDR3 in amino acids: CASSFSGTQYF. The CDR3 DNA sequence: TGTGCCAGCAGTTTTAGTGGTACGCAGTATTTT. The V gene is TRBV27, the J gene TRBJ2-3; D is unclear. The CDR3 has 11 amino acids. Trimming took off 3 bases at V and 8 bases at J, with 6 bases between the two ends. The germline V gene encodes CDR1 MNHEY and CDR2 SMNVEV (reference sequence).

The V call is TRBV19, the J call TRBJ1-2, with TRBD1 matching over 7 bases. CDR1 and CDR2 from the germline V gene are LNHDA and SQIVND (reference sequence). The CDR3 is made up of 16 amino acids. V shed 3 bases and J 3 bases; nucleotides not matched to a gene: 10. In DNA form, the CDR3 reads TGTGCCAGTAGTATGGGGACAGAGCTAGCTGACTATGGCTACACCTTC. This gives the protein CASSMGTELADYGYTF.